This T cell receptor (beta chain) was identified during a study of patients and donors after allogeneic stem cell transplantation. MiXCR, applied by TCRdb to the RT-PCR reads, yields one record per CDR3 protein. This table has about a million distinct CDR3 sequences, more than 15% appearing once. This clonotype was counted a few times. The V gene's germline CDR1 is SQVTM and CDR2 ANQGSEA. The CDR3 has 14 amino acids. V was trimmed by 7 bases and J by 0 bases, leaving 16 bases between them. The V and J genes are TRBV29-1 and TRBJ2-7; D call uncertain. The receptor was isolated from a human donor who was either an allogeneic HSCT recipient or a stem cell or donor lymphocyte infusion donor (not recorded which). It is not recorded whose cells these are; they may come from a transplant donor. Specimen: blood, either unsorted or a sorted T cell fraction (not recorded which). CDR3 in DNA: TGCAGCGCCCGGAGCGACGTCTACTCCTACGAGCAGTACTTC. As protein: CSARSDVYSYEQYF.